The clone carrying this TCR beta chain was detected only a few times. The antigen is not known. Sequence at one end of the junction differs from germline and may be a read error. The sample is drawn from a study of vaccination and CD4 T cells after COVID-19. At the level of the study: Sampling post-COVID took place a median around 91 days after diagnosis (range 35 to 161).

Treatment reported: approximately nine-day PBMC culture with coronavirus spike peptide pools or control peptides (ViraFEST assay). Study results and limitations: Convalescent patients' vaccine-specific clones were spike mono-reactive in 304 of 307 cases. Convalescent patient numbers were relatively low, with no early post-infection timepoints. Convalescent patients gained a median 86.3% of their reactive clones only post-vaccination.

The CDR3 contains 14 residues. Germline CDR1 reads SEHNR; CDR2 reads FQNEAQ (reference sequence). CD4+ T cells that had been cultured provided DNA sequenced with the Oncomine TCR Beta short-read assay. TCRdb re-called the PCR reads through MiXCR, storing one row per CDR3 protein. The sample holds around 15,000 distinct CDR3 sequences, roughly 50% seen once. The rearrangement uses TRBV7-9 and TRBJ2-5; 9 bases are shared with TRBD2. The receptor's source is a human donor who had recovered from COVID-19. The input for sequencing was CD4+ T cells from blood, cultured in vitro, taken before SARS-CoV-2 vaccination. The CDR3 DNA follows: TGTGCCAGCAGCCTAGCGGGGTTCCAAGAGACCCAGTACTTC. Translation: CASSLAGFQETQYF.